These T cell receptor beta chains were read from a single sample in a study of spatial heterogeneity in lung cancer. A single record per CDR3 protein comes from TCRdb applying MiXCR to the 5' RACE reads. The data contain about 1,200 distinct CDR3 sequences, 18% of them singletons. The specimen comprised lung tumor tissue, sampled at surgery. These receptors were obtained from a male donor with early-stage non-small cell lung cancer. CDR3s leave out the opening cysteine and the closing phenylalanine or tryptophan. The order of the fields is V gene, J gene, CDR3 protein.

>TRBV5-1|TRBJ2-1
ASSLLAEYNEQF
>TRBV6-1|TRBJ2-2
ASSVKTGGTGELF
>TRBV12-3/TRBV12-4|TRBJ2-1
ASSPQGLAGVAEQF
>TRBV28|TRBJ2-1
ASSPSFSGRVTAYNEQF
>TRBV29-1|TRBJ1-5
SVVPGHGAGQPQH
>TRBV29-1|TRBJ1-1
SAAQGTEAF
>TRBV24-1|TRBJ1-5
ATSDAQVNQPQH
>TRBV7-2|TRBJ1-2
ASSLVGGTTYGYT
>TRBV20-1|TRBJ1-1
SASRRRENTEAF
>TRBV20-1|TRBJ2-2
SATPRDSPSTGELF
>TRBV7-2|TRBJ2-7
ASSLEISGSYEQY
>TRBV12-5|TRBJ2-4
ASGSGDSNLGIQY
>TRBV7-8|TRBJ1-1
ASREGGNTEAF
>TRBV20-1|TRBJ2-1
SARSPLAGVSAQQF
>TRBV5-8|TRBJ2-1
ASSLGFGGNEQF
>TRBV11-2|TRBJ2-7
ASSLSSLGPSSYEQY
>TRBV12-3/TRBV12-4|TRBJ2-3
ASSFGGAGDTQY
>TRBV5-1|TRBJ2-5
ASSSGTAEETQY
>TRBV12-3/TRBV12-4|TRBJ1-3
ASSLYPRTGNTIY
>TRBV9|TRBJ2-5
ASSVGTGGVETQY
>TRBV5-1|TRBJ1-6
ASSLDGRANSPLH
>TRBV28|TRBJ2-1
ASSFLHPGRAGYNEQF